The 25 T cell receptor beta chains in this list originate from one sample, sequenced in a study of vaccination effects on CD4 cells after COVID-19. Antigen specificity for these receptors is unknown. Prior to sequencing, the ViraFEST assay stimulated PBMC with viral peptide pools, which expanded the antigen-specific CD4+ T cells. Cultured cells yielded isolated CD4+ T cells after approximately nine days. Absence of prior SARS-CoV-2 infection characterized the vaccine recipients, who showed negative nucleocapsid antibodies. Measured with immunoSEQ multiplex PCR; TCRdb has only the in-frame clones, and not every one. Seen here are 30,000 to 45,000 clones, about two thirds observed once, and the top ten hold 22%. The sample here was CD4+ T cells from PBMCs cultured with SARS-CoV-2 spike peptides, taken before COVID-19 vaccination. The source of these receptors is a human donor who received a COVID-19 vaccine.

V gene TRBV6-5 combines with J gene TRBJ1-1; D unclear. The CDR3 sequence is 14 residues long. Germline V lookup: CDR1 MNHEY, CDR2 SVGAGI. V was pared by 7 bases and J by 1 base, with 13 bases between. Here the CDR3 reads CASTVGFGNTEAFF. As DNA, the CDR3 is TGTGCCAGCACGGTGGGGTTCGGGAACACTGAAGCTTTCTTT.

V gene TRBV12-3 or TRBV12-4 combines with J gene TRBJ2-7, with no clear D. This CDR3 comprises 12 residues. V gave up 3 bases and J gave up 4 bases, with 7 bases separating them. This CDR3 reads CASSFGKYEQYF. In nucleotides, the CDR3 is TGTGCCAGCAGTTTTGGGAAATACGAGCAGTACTTC.

The chain couples TRBV9 to TRBJ2-7; 8 positions agree with TRBD1. The CDR3 is 13 residues long. J lost 9 bases, V lost 0 bases, and 5 bases had no gene match. The germline CDR1 and CDR2 sequences are SGDLS and YYNGEE. Written as DNA, the CDR3 is TGTGCCAGCAGCGTAGAAGACAGGGGTAGGCAGTACTTC. Translating gives CASSVEDRGRQYF.

The V call is TRBV7-9, the J call TRBJ1-3, with a tentative D call TRBD1 (6 bases). From germline, CDR1 is SEHNR and CDR2 FQNEAQ (reference sequence). The CDR3 covers 16 residues. V was shortened by 5 bases and J by 0 bases, with 14 bases between the two germline ends. The CDR3 DNA is TGTGCCAGCAGCCTCGGGGGCAGAAACTCTGGAAACACCATATATTTT. It yields the protein CASSLGGRNSGNTIYF.

This clone was seen once. This CDR3 reads CASSRLRYTEAFF. CDR3 bases: TGTGCCAGCAGTCGCCTCCGATACACTGAAGCTTTCTTT. The chain has TRBV5-6 and TRBJ1-1; D unclear. Trimming removed 5 bases from V and 3 bases from J, with 11 bases in between. The CDR3 is 13 residues long. Germline CDR1 and CDR2: SGHDT and YYEEEE.

The chain has TRBV29-1 and TRBJ1-1; D is uncertain. Per germline, CDR1 SQVTM and CDR2 ANQGSEA. The CDR3 consists of 13 residues. V was pared by 2 bases and J by 0 bases, with 7 bases between. The CDR3 is CSVESGLNTEAFF. In DNA, the CDR3 is TGCAGCGTTGAATCGGGGTTGAACACTGAAGCTTTCTTT.

This clone came up once. The chain uses TRBV3-1 (or the pseudogene TRBV3-2) and TRBJ2-7; 7 bases map to TRBD2. CDR1 and CDR2 (germline): LGHDT, YNNKEL (reference sequence). The CDR3 has 13 amino acids. Unmatched junction bases numbered 1, after V lost 2 bases and J lost 3 bases. CDR3 region: CASSQRDYYEQYF. In nucleotides, the CDR3 is TGTGCCAGCAGCCAAAGGGACTACTACGAGCAGTACTTC.

The V call is TRBV6-5, the J call TRBJ1-4; D is unresolved. The germline V and J ends were trimmed by 0 bases and 7 bases, with 9 bases remaining between them. Per germline, CDR1 MNHEY and CDR2 SVGAGI. The CDR3 loop spans 14 amino acids. The CDR3 sequence is CASSYSGLGEKLFF. The CDR3 DNA reads as TGTGCCAGCAGTTACTCCGGACTGGGTGAAAAACTGTTTTTT.

The rearrangement uses TRBV3-1 (or the pseudogene TRBV3-2) and TRBJ1-2; D not resolved. V was pared by 5 bases and J by 12 bases, with 13 bases between. CDR1 and CDR2 (germline): LGHDT, YNNKEL (reference sequence). CDR3 length: 11 residues. The CDR3 is CASSESSTDTF. CDR3 nucleotide sequence: TGTGCCAGCAGCGAAAGCAGCACGGACACCTTC.

The gene calls are TRBV7-9 and TRBJ2-3, with TRBD2 matching over 7 bases. This CDR3 region has 16 residues. Germline CDR1 is SEHNR and CDR2 is FQNEAQ (reference sequence). J lost 2 bases, V lost 1 base, and 6 bases had no gene match. Here the CDR3 reads CASSLGGGVNTDTQYF. CDR3 nucleotide sequence: TGTGCCAGCAGCTTAGGTGGGGGGGTCAACACAGATACGCAGTATTTT. The full variable domain, in which reference TRBV7-9 and TRBJ2-3 provide the parts outside the CDR3, is DTGVSQNPRHKITKRGQNVTFRCDPISEHNRLYWYRQTLGQGPEFLTYFQNEAQLEKSRLLSDRFSAERPKGSFSTLEIQRTEQGDSAMYLCASSLGGGVNTDTQYFGPGTRLTVL.

V gene TRBV11-2 combines with J gene TRBJ2-1; D is undetermined. This CDR3 contains 15 residues. V was cut by 2 bases and J by 0 bases, with 8 bases left in between. Germline CDR1 reads SGHAT; CDR2 reads FQNNGV. CDR3 sequence reads: CASSLMVVSYNEQFF. CDR3 bases: TGTGCCAGCAGCTTAATGGTGGTCTCCTACAATGAGCAGTTCTTC. The entire variable domain, with the rest obtained from reference TRBV11-2 and TRBJ2-1, is as follows: EAGVAQSPRYKIIEKRQSVAFWCNPISGHATLYWYQQILGQGPKLLIQFQNNGVVDDSQLPKDRFSAERLKGVDSTLKIQPAKLEDSAVYLCASSLMVVSYNEQFFGPGTRLTVL.

The V and J genes are TRBV7-9 and TRBJ2-4; D is unresolved. The CDR3 covers 16 residues. Germline assignment: CDR1 SEHNR and CDR2 FQNEAQ (reference sequence). With 5 bases removed from V and 0 bases from J, the gap between germline ends came to 14 bases. For the CDR3, the DNA is TGTGCCAGCAGCGCCGACGGTACCCTAGCCAAAAACATTCAGTACTTC. Translating gives CASSADGTLAKNIQYF. The full variable domain, completed using reference TRBV7-9 and TRBJ2-4, is DTGVSQNPRHKITKRGQNVTFRCDPISEHNRLYWYRQTLGQGPEFLTYFQNEAQLEKSRLLSDRFSAERPKGSFSTLEIQRTEQGDSAMYLCASSADGTLAKNIQYFGAGTRLSVL.

The chain recombines TRBV24-1 with TRBJ2-7; 7 bases line up with TRBD1. CDR3 length equals 14 residues. The germline V gene has CDR1 KGHDR and CDR2 SFDVKD. The J segment lost 2 bases and the V segment lost 4 bases, leaving 4 bases of the junction unmatched. CDR3 sequence: CATSDSGTAYEQYF. In nucleotides, the CDR3 is TGTGCCACCAGTGACTCGGGGACAGCCTACGAGCAGTACTTC.

This chain joins TRBV19 and TRBJ2-7; the D gene is possibly TRBD2 (6 bases). The germline V and J ends were trimmed by 1 base and 7 bases, with 14 bases remaining between them. Per germline, CDR1 LNHDA and CDR2 SQIVND (reference sequence). The CDR3 covers 14 residues. The CDR3 protein is CASSIGQIGGEQYF. The CDR3 DNA is TGTGCCAGTAGTATAGGGCAAATCGGAGGGGAGCAGTACTTC.

This clone was seen a few times. This CDR3 reads CASRSRYEQFF. In DNA, the CDR3 is TGTGCCAGCAGATCTAGATATGAGCAGTTCTTC. This chain links TRBV5-4 with TRBJ2-1; D gene ambiguous. From germline, CDR1 is SGHNT and CDR2 YYREEE (reference sequence). CDR3 size: 11 residues. Deletions cut 5 bases from V and 8 bases from J, with 8 bases between. Complete variable domain (other parts from reference TRBV5-4 and TRBJ2-1): ETGVTQSPTHLIKTRGQQVTLRCSSQSGHNTVSWYQQALGQGPQFIFQYYREEENGRGNFPPRFSGLQFPNYSSELNVNALELDDSALYLCASRSRYEQFFGPGTRLTVL.

This clone appeared once. This chain links TRBV5-1 with TRBJ2-2; 8 bases are shared with TRBD1. With V trimmed by 1 base and J by 5 bases, 7 bases remained unmatched. The CDR3 has 16 amino acids. The germline CDR1 and CDR2 sequences are SGHRS and YFSETQ. The CDR3 region has the DNA TGCGCCAGCAGCTTGCGAAGACAGGGGAATACCGGGGAGCTGTTTTTT. Protein sequence: CASSLRRQGNTGELFF. Supplemented by reference TRBV5-1 and TRBJ2-2, the full variable domain reads KAGVTQTPRYLIKTRGQQVTLSCSPISGHRSVSWYQQTPGQGLQFLFEYFSETQRNKGNFPGRFSGRQFSNSRSEMNVSTLELGDSALYLCASSLRRQGNTGELFFGEGSRLTVL.

The J gene is TRBJ1-1, the V gene TRBV6-5; the D is unclear. Trimming pared 4 bases from V and 8 bases from J, leaving 20 bases between. CDR3 length: 15 residues. In germline, CDR1 is MNHEY, CDR2 SVGAGI. CDR3 amino acids: CASSSLARFSREAFF. The CDR3 nucleotides read TGTGCCAGCAGTTCCCTCGCCCGTTTTTCGAGGGAAGCTTTCTTT.

The V call is TRBV5-1, the J call TRBJ1-6; 9 nucleotides match TRBD1. The CDR3 spans 15 residues. The ends lost 7 bases at V and 9 bases at J; junction bases unmatched: 11. Germline V gene data show CDR1 as SGHRS and CDR2 as YFSETQ. DNA of the CDR3: TGCGCCAGCCGCTCGGAGGGACAGGGTGTTTCACCCCTCCACTTT. Translating it yields CASRSEGQGVSPLHF.

This clone was seen a handful of times. The chain recombines TRBV30 with TRBJ1-2; D not certain. Looked up from germline, CDR1 is GTSNPN and CDR2 is SVGIG (reference sequence). This CDR3 comprises 8 residues. With 4 bases removed from V and 8 bases from J, the gap between germline ends came to 2 bases. The CDR3 protein is CAWNGYTF. CDR3 sequence (DNA): TGTGCCTGGAACGGCTACACCTTC.

This chain uses TRBV5-1 with TRBJ1-6; a weak D match, TRBD1 (5 bases). V shed 0 bases and J shed 5 bases, with 12 bases lying between them. There are 16 residues in the CDR3. The germline gives CDR1 SGHRS, CDR2 YFSETQ. The CDR3 loop is CASSLGGLTNNSPLHF. DNA for the CDR3: TGCGCCAGCAGCTTGGGGGGACTGACTAATAATTCACCCCTCCACTTT.

This chain joins TRBV14 and TRBJ1-5; D uncertain. Trimming stripped 2 bases from V and 3 bases from J, with 5 bases between. The germline V gene encodes CDR1 SGHDN and CDR2 FVKESK. This CDR3 contains 13 residues. CDR3 in DNA: TGTGCCAGCAGCCAAAATTACAATCAGCCCCAGCATTTT. This encodes CASSQNYNQPQHF.

The chain employs TRBV6-2 or TRBV6-3 and TRBJ1-2, with D perhaps matching TRBD1 (6 bases). CDR1 MNHEY and CDR2 SVGEGT come from the germline V gene. The CDR3 covers 15 residues. V lost 6 bases and J lost 0, with 14 bases in between. The CDR3 reads CASSRTGSPNYGYTF. The DNA of the CDR3 is TGTGCCAGCAGCCGCACAGGGTCGCCTAACTATGGCTACACCTTC.

The chain uses TRBV5-1 and TRBJ2-3; D is uncertain. The V end lost 3 bases, the J end lost 2 bases, and 10 bases lay between the germline ends. CDR1 is SGHRS, CDR2 YFSETQ, per germline. The CDR3 has 14 residues. The CDR3 nucleotides read TGCGCCAGCAGCTCGATCTTTTTCACAGATACGCAGTATTTT. Translation: CASSSIFFTDTQYF.

The genes are TRBV25-1 and TRBJ1-2, with 7 positions matching TRBD1. The trim removed 2 bases at V and 0 bases at J, leaving 3 bases unmatched. CDR1 and CDR2 (germline): MGHDK, SYGVNS. The CDR3 has 15 residues. For the CDR3, the DNA is TGTGCCAGCAGTGAAGAGGGGGCCTCTAACTATGGCTACACCTTC. This encodes CASSEEGASNYGYTF.

This clone was recorded a few times. The chain combines TRBV10-3 with TRBJ2-7, with D unclear. CDR3 length: 15 amino acids. The germline gives CDR1 ENHRY, CDR2 SYGVKD. V gave up 3 bases and J gave up 6 bases, with 18 bases separating them. Here the CDR3 DNA reads TGTGCCATCAGTGATGCCGGGCTTGATGTTAGCGAGCAGTACTTC. It is translated as CAISDAGLDVSEQYF.